This passage covers 11 T cell receptor beta chains from one sample sequenced in a study of T cells in Graves' hyperthyroidism and ophthalmopathy. TCR beta CDR3 regions were amplified from RNA transcripts. The HTBI set primed first-round TCR CDR3 RT-PCR. TCRdb redid the calling of the multiplex PCR reads with MiXCR, one entry per CDR3 protein. The table records about 600,000 distinct CDR3 sequences, 15% to 20% of them present only once. The sample was blood. The receptors come from a woman between 35 and 50 years old with Graves' ophthalmopathy.

V usage is TRBV6-1 and J usage is TRBJ2-1, with D perhaps matching TRBD1 or TRBD2 (6 bases each). The germline gives CDR1 MNHNS, CDR2 SASEGT. Trimming left V 6 bases short and J 6 bases short, with 15 bases between. The CDR3 has 14 residues. CDR3 residues: CASRVGGGGNEQFF. In nucleotides, the CDR3 is TGTGCCAGCAGGGTGGGAGGAGGGGGCAATGAGCAGTTCTTC.

The chain carries TRBV28 and TRBJ2-7, with D possibly matching TRBD1 (6 bases). Trimming removed 2 bases at V and 7 bases at J, with 15 bases between. This CDR3 contains 14 residues. The germline CDR1 and CDR2 sequences are MDHEN and SYDVKM. CDR3 region: CASSLRQGRREQYF. DNA of the CDR3: TGTGCCAGCAGTTTACGTCAGGGGAGAAGGGAGCAGTACTTC.

In its sample, this clonotype was seen many times. The rearrangement joins TRBV2 to TRBJ2-1; D unclear. The CDR3 sequence is 17 residues long. V lost 1 base, J lost 0 bases, and 13 bases lay in between. Germline-derived CDR1 and CDR2 are SNHLY and FYNNEI. The CDR3 sequence is CASSEEGGTVSYNEQFF. CDR3 sequence (DNA): TGTGCCAGCAGTGAAGAGGGCGGTACAGTCTCCTACAATGAGCAGTTCTTC.

The genes are TRBV2 and TRBJ2-3; D not certain. The CDR3 is 15 amino acids. Germline-derived CDR1 and CDR2 are SNHLY and FYNNEI. V was pared by 2 bases and J by 0 bases, with 9 bases between. The CDR3 sequence: CASSETLVSTDTQYF. The CDR3 coding sequence is TGTGCCAGCAGTGAAACACTGGTTAGCACAGATACGCAGTATTTT.

The sample holds many counts of this clonotype. The genes are TRBV2 and TRBJ2-1; 9 bases agree with TRBD2. This CDR3 has 14 amino acids. J gave up 6 bases and V 8 bases, and 8 bases lay outside the gene matches. The germline V gene has CDR1 SNHLY and CDR2 FYNNEI. The CDR3 nucleotides are TGTGCCAGCGTCGAGCGGGAGGCCGGCAATGAGCAGTTCTTC. This sequence encodes CASVEREAGNEQFF. The full variable domain, with the rest looked up from reference TRBV2 and TRBJ2-1, is EPEVTQTPSHQVTQMGQEVILRCVPISNHLYFYWYRQILGQKVEFLVSFYNNEISEKSEIFDDQFSVERPDGSNFTLKIRSTKLEDSAMYFCASVEREAGNEQFFGPGTRLTVL.

J is TRBJ2-2 and V is TRBV19; TRBD1 matches 12 bases. This CDR3 spans 15 amino acids. Germline V CDR1 and CDR2: LNHDA, SQIVND (reference sequence). V trimming: 9 bases; J trimming: 6 bases; junction bases outside the gene matches: 8. The CDR3 is CASTRDRGQAGELFF. The CDR3 nucleotides are TGTGCCAGCACTAGGGACAGGGGGCAGGCCGGGGAGCTGTTTTTT.

This clonotype was seen ten or more times. J is TRBJ2-7 and V is TRBV30, with 7 bases fitting TRBD1. With 3 bases clipped from V and 5 bases from J, the junction kept 13 bases outside the gene matches. This CDR3 contains 15 residues. Germline CDR1 reads GTSNPN; CDR2 reads SVGIG (reference sequence). CDR3 coding DNA: TGTGCCTGGAGATACGGCGAGGCAGGGGGAGACGAGCAGTACTTC. Residues: CAWRYGEAGGDEQYF.

CDR3 amino acids: CASSSSGLAGAPAGELFF. The DNA of the CDR3 is TGTGCCAGCAGCTCCAGTGGGCTAGCGGGGGCCCCGGCCGGGGAGCTGTTTTTT. This chain joins TRBV7-2 and TRBJ2-2; 10 bases are shared with TRBD2. Germline CDR1 is SGHTA and CDR2 is FQGNSA. The CDR3 is 18 amino acids. The ends lost 4 bases at V and 6 bases at J; junction bases unmatched: 14.

The V and J genes are TRBV29-1 and TRBJ1-2, with 11 bases matching TRBD1. The CDR3 contains 15 residues. The junction had 10 bases not matched to a gene; V was cut back by 4 bases and J by 6 bases. Germline loops: CDR1 SQVTM, CDR2 ANQGSEA. The CDR3: CSVGDWTGGTDGYTF. In DNA form, the CDR3 reads TGCAGCGTTGGGGATTGGACAGGGGGCACCGATGGCTACACCTTC.

The chain employs TRBV10-3 and TRBJ2-1, with D possibly called TRBD1 or TRBD2 (5 bases each). This CDR3 has 15 residues. Germline V gene sequence: CDR1 ENHRY, CDR2 SYGVKD. Trimming removed 2 bases from V and 10 bases from J, with 18 bases in between. This CDR3 reads CAISEGPSGTLEQFF. The CDR3 DNA is TGTGCCATCAGTGAGGGGCCATCCGGGACGCTGGAGCAGTTCTTC.

This clonotype has just a few counts. This chain links TRBV25-1 with TRBJ1-1; 10 bases are shared with TRBD1. The CDR3 length is 14 residues. J was trimmed by 4 bases and V by 4 bases; bases with no gene match: 3. In germline, CDR1 is MGHDK, CDR2 SYGVNS. CDR3 region: CASSVRQGATEAFF. The CDR3 region has the DNA TGTGCCAGCAGTGTTCGACAGGGGGCCACTGAAGCTTTCTTT.